Listed below are T cell receptor beta chains from one sample, sequenced in a study of blood T cell repertoires in COVID-19. Sequenced by immunoSEQ multiplex PCR; TCRdb stores in-frame clones only, minus some. The table lists around 200,000 clones, around 89% of them singletons. Input material: PBMCs or T cells enriched from blood (not recorded which). These receptor sequences come from a woman aged 25 to 39 who had recovered from COVID-19. CDR3s include the opening cysteine and the closing phenylalanine or tryptophan. The D gene is left open where the match is weak. Size is stated for part of the rows, as once, few or many counts, or as a class when the clone is expanded.

-	TRBV10-3	TRBD1	TRBJ1-4	TGTGCCATCAGTGGACAGGGTCCTAATGAAAAACTGTTTTTT	CAISGQGPNEKLFF
-	TRBV7-2	TRBD1	TRBJ1-1	TGTGCCAGCAGCGTTCGACAGGGTAGAACTGAAGCTTTCTTT	CASSVRQGRTEAFF
-	TRBV5-1	TRBD1	TRBJ2-2	TGCGCCAGCAGCGCCTACACAGGGGCTAGCACCGGGGAGCTGTTTTTT	CASSAYTGASTGELFF
-	TRBV18	-	TRBJ1-4	TGTGCCAGCTCACCACCGGGACAAGAAAAACTGTTTTTT	CASSPPGQEKLFF
-	TRBV6-5	TRBD1	TRBJ2-2	TGTGCCAGCAGGGACAGGGTCAATAACGGGGAGCTGTTTTTT	CASRDRVNNGELFF
-	TRBV2	TRBD2	TRBJ2-1	TGTGCCAGCAGGGCGACTAGCGGGGGGTACAATGAGCAGTTCTTC	CASRATSGGYNEQFF
once	TRBV4-2	-	TRBJ2-1	TGTGCCAGCAGCCAAGATCTACAGGGGGGGTACAATGAGCAGTTCTTC	CASSQDLQGGYNEQFF
-	TRBV5-8	-	TRBJ2-7	TGTGCCAGCAGCCTGGGGGGGGGCCTGAACGAGCAGTACTTC	CASSLGGGLNEQYF
once	TRBV6-4	TRBD1	TRBJ2-7	TGTGCCAGCAGTGATCGACAGGGGAGTAAGTACGAGCAGTACTTC	CASSDRQGSKYEQYF
-	TRBV6-5	TRBD1	TRBJ1-6	TGTGCCAGCAGTTTGGACAGGGGAACTTATTCACCCCTCCACTTT	CASSLDRGTYSPLHF
-	TRBV28	TRBD2	TRBJ2-1	TGTGCCAGCAGTGCGCTCAGCGGGGGGGCCTACAATGAGCAGTTCTTC	CASSALSGGAYNEQFF
-	TRBV15	TRBD1	TRBJ1-2	TGTGCCACCAGCAGGCCTCGGACAGGGGGGGGCTATGGCTACACCTTC	CATSRPRTGGGYGYTF
-	TRBV5-8	-	TRBJ1-1	TGTGCCAGCAGCTTGGCTTTACTATGGTTACCGAACACTGAAGCTTTCTTT	CASSLALLWLPNTEAFF
-	TRBV5-1	-	TRBJ1-6	TGCGCCAGCAGCCTCGAATTGAGTTCACCCCTCCACTTT	CASSLELSSPLHF
few	TRBV5-1	-	TRBJ1-1	TGCGCCAGCAGCTTGGGTTTACAGGGTTTCGGGAACACTGAAGCTTTCTTT	CASSLGLQGFGNTEAFF
-	TRBV5-8	-	TRBJ1-5	TGTGCCAGCAGCTTGGAGGGAGGGAACAATCAGCCCCAGCATTTT	CASSLEGGNNQPQHF
-	TRBV27	TRBD1	TRBJ2-4	TGTGCCAGCAGTTTATCAGGGACAGAGGACATTCAGTACTTC	CASSLSGTEDIQYF
-	TRBV6-5	TRBD2	TRBJ2-5	TGTGCCAGCACCGAAGGAGGACTAGCGGGGGAGACCCAGTACTTC	CASTEGGLAGETQYF
-	TRBV7-2	-	TRBJ2-7	TGTGCCAGCAGCTTGCGGGGCTCCTACGAGCAGTACTTC	CASSLRGSYEQYF
-	TRBV19	-	TRBJ1-5	TGTGCCAGTAGTATGACACCTCGCAATCAGCCCCAGCATTTT	CASSMTPRNQPQHF
-	TRBV12-3/TRBV12-4	TRBD1	TRBJ1-1	TGTGCCAGCAGAGATACAGGGGATCAAGCTTTCTTT	CASRDTGDQAFF
-	TRBV2	TRBD2	TRBJ2-1	TGTGCCAGCAGTGGACTAGCGGGGGGGCTATGGCAGTTCTTC	CASSGLAGGLWQFF
-	TRBV6-2/TRBV6-3	TRBD1	TRBJ2-5	TGTGCCAGCAGTGACAGGGGGTTCGAAGAGACCCAGTACTTC	CASSDRGFEETQYF
-	TRBV7-2	-	TRBJ2-5	TGTGCCACCGCTAGTTCCCCAGGGGAGACCCAGTACTTC	CATASSPGETQYF
-	TRBV6-2/TRBV6-3	TRBD1	TRBJ1-2	TGTGCCAGCAGTTACGGGCAGGGGGTTAACTATGGCTACACCTTC	CASSYGQGVNYGYTF
-	TRBV7-2	TRBD2	TRBJ2-7	TGTGCCAGCCTGCTAGCGGGGGGGCAAGAGCAGTACTTC	CASLLAGGQEQYF
-	TRBV19	-	TRBJ1-6	TGTGCCAGTAGTATAGGTGGAGCTAAACCCCTCCACTTT	CASSIGGAKPLHF
-	TRBV29-1	-	TRBJ1-2	TGCAGCGTTGACAGGGGAGATGGCTACACCTTC	CSVDRGDGYTF
-	TRBV6-1	-	TRBJ1-2	TGTGCCAGCAGTGAAAGCAGGGGCTACTATGGCTACACCTTC	CASSESRGYYGYTF
-	TRBV28	TRBD1	TRBJ1-5	TGTGCCAGCAGTTCAACCGGGACAGGAGGTCCGAATCAGCCCCAGCATTTT	CASSSTGTGGPNQPQHF
-	TRBV7-3	-	TRBJ1-1	TGTGCCAGCAGCCCCTTGGGGGGAAGTACTGAAGCTTTCTTT	CASSPLGGSTEAFF
-	TRBV3-1/TRBV3-2	TRBD1	TRBJ2-3	TGTGCCAGCAGCCAAGGACAGGGGCCCACAGATACGCAGTATTTT	CASSQGQGPTDTQYF
-	TRBV12-3/TRBV12-4	-	TRBJ1-2	TGTGCCAGCAGTTTGCCGGGACATAAGGAAACCTTC	CASSLPGHKETF
-	TRBV7-3	-	TRBJ1-2	TGTGCCAGCAGCTTACCGCAGGATCATGCTAACTATGGCTACACCTTC	CASSLPQDHANYGYTF
-	TRBV7-2	TRBD2	TRBJ2-1	TGTGCCAGCAGCTTTCCAGCGGGGGGGCATTACAATGAGCAGTTCTTC	CASSFPAGGHYNEQFF
once	TRBV14	-	TRBJ2-7	TGTGCCAGCAGCCAATCTGGGCAGATGACCTACGAGCAGTACTTC	CASSQSGQMTYEQYF
-	TRBV18	-	TRBJ1-4	TGTGCCAGCTCACCAGGGACTGCGGTAAATGAAAAACTGTTTTTT	CASSPGTAVNEKLFF
-	TRBV4-3	-	TRBJ1-2	TGCGCCAGCAGCCAAGTCCCGAGACAGACGAATAACTATGGCTACACCTTC	CASSQVPRQTNNYGYTF
once	TRBV7-9	TRBD1	TRBJ1-4	TGTGCCAGCAGCTTAGGGACAGGGAATGAAAAACTGTTTTTT	CASSLGTGNEKLFF
-	TRBV6-5	-	TRBJ2-3	TGTGCCAGCACCCGGGAGTACCTCACAGATACGCAGTATTTT	CASTREYLTDTQYF
-	TRBV7-9	TRBD1	TRBJ2-3	TGTGCCAGCAGTCCCGGGACAGGGTTTTTAGATACGCAGTATTTT	CASSPGTGFLDTQYF
-	TRBV19	TRBD1	TRBJ1-1	TGTGCCAGTAGTGGGGACAGGGGGAGCACTGAAGCTTTCTTT	CASSGDRGSTEAFF
-	TRBV19	-	TRBJ2-2	TGTGCCAGTAGTATAGCCCCAGGCACCGGGGAGCTGTTTTTT	CASSIAPGTGELFF
-	TRBV11-2	-	TRBJ1-2	TGTGCCAGCAGCTTAGATCCAAGCGGTGGCTACACCTTC	CASSLDPSGGYTF
-	TRBV5-4	-	TRBJ1-2	TGTGCCAGCAGCTTAGAGAATTCCTATGGCTACACCTTC	CASSLENSYGYTF
-	TRBV14	-	TRBJ1-4	TGTGCCAGCAGCCGAAACGGTAATGAAAAACTGTTTTTT	CASSRNGNEKLFF
-	TRBV3-1/TRBV3-2	-	TRBJ2-5	TGTGCCAGCAGCCAAACTAGGCAAGAGACCCAGTACTTC	CASSQTRQETQYF
-	TRBV9	-	TRBJ2-1	TGTGCCAGCAACCAGGGGATGGAATACAATGAGCAGTTCTTC	CASNQGMEYNEQFF
-	TRBV19	-	TRBJ1-4	TGTGCCAGTAGAAACTCGGGGGTGGCTAATGAAAAACTGTTTTTT	CASRNSGVANEKLFF
-	TRBV5-4	-	TRBJ2-3	TGTGCCAGCAGCTTGGAACAGTATGATACGCAGTATTTT	CASSLEQYDTQYF
-	TRBV9	TRBD1	TRBJ1-2	TGTGCCAGCAGCCCTGACAACGTAGTCAGGGACAGGATCTATGGCTACACCTTC	CASSPDNVVRDRIYGYTF
-	TRBV29-1	-	TRBJ2-7	TGCAGCGTTGAAGATGGAGTACGATACGAGCAGTACTTC	CSVEDGVRYEQYF
-	TRBV20-1	-	TRBJ2-7	TGCAGTGCCCCATACGGGGGCGAGCAGTACTTC	CSAPYGGEQYF